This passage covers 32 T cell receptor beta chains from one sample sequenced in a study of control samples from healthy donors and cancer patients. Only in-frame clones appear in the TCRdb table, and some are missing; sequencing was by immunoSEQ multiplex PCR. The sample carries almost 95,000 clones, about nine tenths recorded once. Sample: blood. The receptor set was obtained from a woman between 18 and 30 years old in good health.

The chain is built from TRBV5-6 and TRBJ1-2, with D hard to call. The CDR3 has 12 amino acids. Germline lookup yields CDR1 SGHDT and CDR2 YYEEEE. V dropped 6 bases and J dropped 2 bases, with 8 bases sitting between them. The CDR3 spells CASNRQNYGYTF. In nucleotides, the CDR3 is TGTGCCAGCAATAGGCAAAACTATGGCTACACCTTC.

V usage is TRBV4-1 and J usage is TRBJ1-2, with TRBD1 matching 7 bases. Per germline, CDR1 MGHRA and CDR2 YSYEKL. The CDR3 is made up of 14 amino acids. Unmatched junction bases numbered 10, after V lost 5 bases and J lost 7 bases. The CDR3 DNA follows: TGCGCCAGCAGCGGGCTTGGGGACAGATCTGGCTACACCTTC. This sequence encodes CASSGLGDRSGYTF.

For the CDR3, the DNA is TGTGCCAGCAGAACACAGGGGGTCGAAAACATTCAGTACTTC. It codes for CASRTQGVENIQYF. The rearrangement joins TRBV27 to TRBJ2-4; 8 nucleotides agree with TRBD1. Germline loops: CDR1 MNHEY, CDR2 SMNVEV (reference sequence). The CDR3 has 14 residues. Losses at the gene ends were 6 bases for V and 5 bases for J; bases not matched to a gene: 6.

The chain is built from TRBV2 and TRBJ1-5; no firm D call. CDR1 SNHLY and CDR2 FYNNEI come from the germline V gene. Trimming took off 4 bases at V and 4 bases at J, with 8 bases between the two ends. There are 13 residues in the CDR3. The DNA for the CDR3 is TGTGCCAGCAGTGCTAAACGGAATCAGCCCCAGCATTTT. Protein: CASSAKRNQPQHF. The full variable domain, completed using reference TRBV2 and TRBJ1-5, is EPEVTQTPSHQVTQMGQEVILRCVPISNHLYFYWYRQILGQKVEFLVSFYNNEISEKSEIFDDQFSVERPDGSNFTLKIRSTKLEDSAMYFCASSAKRNQPQHFGDGTRLSIL.

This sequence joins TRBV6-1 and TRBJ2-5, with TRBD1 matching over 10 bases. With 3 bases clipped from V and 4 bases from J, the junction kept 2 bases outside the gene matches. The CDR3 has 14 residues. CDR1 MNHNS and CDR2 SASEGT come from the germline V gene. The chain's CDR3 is CASSDGTGAETQYF. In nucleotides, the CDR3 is TGTGCCAGCAGTGACGGGACAGGGGCAGAGACCCAGTACTTC.

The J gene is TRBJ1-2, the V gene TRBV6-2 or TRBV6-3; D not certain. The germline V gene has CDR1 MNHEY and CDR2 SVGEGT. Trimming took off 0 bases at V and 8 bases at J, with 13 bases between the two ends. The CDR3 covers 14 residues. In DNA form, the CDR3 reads TGTGCCAGCAGTTACTCCGGGGTGCCGAGAGGCTACACCTTC. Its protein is CASSYSGVPRGYTF.

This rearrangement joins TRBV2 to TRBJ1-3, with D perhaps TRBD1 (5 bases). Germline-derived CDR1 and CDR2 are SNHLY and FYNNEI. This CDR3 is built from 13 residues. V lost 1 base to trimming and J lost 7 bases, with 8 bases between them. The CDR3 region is CASSEGRANTIYF. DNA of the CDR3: TGTGCCAGCAGTGAAGGCAGGGCCAACACCATATATTTT.

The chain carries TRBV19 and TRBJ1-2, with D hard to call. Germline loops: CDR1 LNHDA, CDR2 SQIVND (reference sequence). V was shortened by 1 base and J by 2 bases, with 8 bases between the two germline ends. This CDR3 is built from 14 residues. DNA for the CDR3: TGTGCCAGTAGTATAGGGGCGGAAAACTATGGCTACACCTTC. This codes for CASSIGAENYGYTF.

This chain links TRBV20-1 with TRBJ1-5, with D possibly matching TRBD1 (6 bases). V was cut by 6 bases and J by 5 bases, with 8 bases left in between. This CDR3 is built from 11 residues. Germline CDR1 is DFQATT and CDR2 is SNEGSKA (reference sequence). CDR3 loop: CSARGYQPQHF. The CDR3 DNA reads TGCAGTGCGAGGGGGTATCAGCCCCAGCATTTT.

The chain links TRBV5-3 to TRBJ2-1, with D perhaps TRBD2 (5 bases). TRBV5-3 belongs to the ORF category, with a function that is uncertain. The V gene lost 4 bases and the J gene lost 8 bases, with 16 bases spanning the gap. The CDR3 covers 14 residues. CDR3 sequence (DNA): TGTGCCAGAAGCGGGAGAGGTATCTTCCATGAGCAGTTCTTC. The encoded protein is CARSGRGIFHEQFF.

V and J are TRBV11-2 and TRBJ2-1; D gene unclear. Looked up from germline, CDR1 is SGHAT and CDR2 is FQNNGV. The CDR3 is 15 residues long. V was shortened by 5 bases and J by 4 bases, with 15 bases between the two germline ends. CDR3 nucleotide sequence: TGTGCCAGCAGCGCCCGTATGACGGTATACAATGAGCAGTTCTTC. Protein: CASSARMTVYNEQFF.

The CDR3, as DNA: TGTGCCTCCGACCCTGAGGGAGGTCGAGAGACCCAGTACTTC. Translation gives CASDPEGGRETQYF. This chain joins TRBV6-5 and TRBJ2-5; the D gene is possibly TRBD2 (6 bases). Germline-derived CDR1 and CDR2 are MNHEY and SVGAGI. The ends were cut back, 11 bases at V and 4 bases at J, with 20 bases in the middle. The CDR3 is 14 residues long.

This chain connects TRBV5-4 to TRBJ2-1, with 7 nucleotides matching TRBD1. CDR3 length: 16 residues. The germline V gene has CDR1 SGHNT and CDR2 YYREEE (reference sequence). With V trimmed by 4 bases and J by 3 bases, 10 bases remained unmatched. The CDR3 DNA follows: TGTGCCAGCAGCGACAGTCGACAGGGAAGCTACAATGAGCAGTTCTTC. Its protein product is CASSDSRQGSYNEQFF.

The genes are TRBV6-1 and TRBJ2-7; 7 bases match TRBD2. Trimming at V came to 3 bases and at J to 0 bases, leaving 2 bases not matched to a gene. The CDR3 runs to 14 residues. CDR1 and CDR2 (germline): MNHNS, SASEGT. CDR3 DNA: TGTGCCAGCAGTGATTCGGGGGGCTCCTACGAGCAGTACTTC. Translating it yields CASSDSGGSYEQYF.

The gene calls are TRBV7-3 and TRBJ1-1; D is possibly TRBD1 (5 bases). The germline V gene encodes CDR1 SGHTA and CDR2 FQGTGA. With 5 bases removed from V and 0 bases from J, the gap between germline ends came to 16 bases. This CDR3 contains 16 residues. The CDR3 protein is CASSPQGPGLNTEAFF. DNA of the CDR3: TGTGCCAGCAGCCCCCAGGGCCCCGGACTGAACACTGAAGCTTTCTTT.

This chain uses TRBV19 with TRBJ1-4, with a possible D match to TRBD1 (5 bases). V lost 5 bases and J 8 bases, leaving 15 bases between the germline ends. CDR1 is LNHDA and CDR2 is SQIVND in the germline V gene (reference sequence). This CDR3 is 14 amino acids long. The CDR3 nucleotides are TGTGCCAGTAGTGTCCGGGACGGAAGCGAAAAACTGTTTTTT. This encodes CASSVRDGSEKLFF.

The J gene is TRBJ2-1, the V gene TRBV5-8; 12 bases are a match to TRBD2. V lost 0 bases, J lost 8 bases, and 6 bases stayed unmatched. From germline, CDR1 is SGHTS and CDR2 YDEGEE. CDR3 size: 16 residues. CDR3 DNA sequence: TGTGCCAGCAGCTTGGGGACTAGCGGGGTAATCCATGAGCAGTTCTTC. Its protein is CASSLGTSGVIHEQFF.

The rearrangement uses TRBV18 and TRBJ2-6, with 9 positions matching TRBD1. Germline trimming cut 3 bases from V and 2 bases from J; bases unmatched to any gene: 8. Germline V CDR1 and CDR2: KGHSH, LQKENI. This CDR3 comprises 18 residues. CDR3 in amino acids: CASSPLGQGNTGANVLTF. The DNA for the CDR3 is TGTGCCAGCTCACCTCTGGGACAGGGAAACACTGGGGCCAACGTCCTGACTTTC.

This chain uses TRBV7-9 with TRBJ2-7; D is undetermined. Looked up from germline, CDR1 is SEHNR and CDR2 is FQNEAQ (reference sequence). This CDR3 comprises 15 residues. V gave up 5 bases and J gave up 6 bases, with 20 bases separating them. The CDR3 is CASSQPDRMRSEQYF. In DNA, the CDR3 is TGTGCCAGCAGCCAACCGGACCGGATGAGGTCCGAGCAGTACTTC.

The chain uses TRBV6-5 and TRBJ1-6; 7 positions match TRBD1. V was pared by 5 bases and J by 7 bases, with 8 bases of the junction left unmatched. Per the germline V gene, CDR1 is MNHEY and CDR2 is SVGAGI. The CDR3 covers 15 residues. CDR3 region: CASSIGDRVNSPLHF. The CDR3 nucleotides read TGTGCCAGCAGTATTGGGGACAGAGTAAATTCACCCCTCCACTTT.

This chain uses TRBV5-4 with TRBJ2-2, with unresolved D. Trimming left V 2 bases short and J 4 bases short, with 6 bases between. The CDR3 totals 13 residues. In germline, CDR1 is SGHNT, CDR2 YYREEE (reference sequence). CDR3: CASSLGLTGELFF. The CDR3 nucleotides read TGTGCCAGCAGCTTAGGCCTCACCGGGGAGCTGTTTTTT.

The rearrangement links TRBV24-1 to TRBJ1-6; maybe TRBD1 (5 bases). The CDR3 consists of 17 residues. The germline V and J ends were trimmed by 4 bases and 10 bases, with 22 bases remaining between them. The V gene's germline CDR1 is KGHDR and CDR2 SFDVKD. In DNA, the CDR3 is TGTGCCACCAGTGACCTAAGTCGTGGGAGGGACCGATCACCCCTCCACTTT. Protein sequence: CATSDLSRGRDRSPLHF.

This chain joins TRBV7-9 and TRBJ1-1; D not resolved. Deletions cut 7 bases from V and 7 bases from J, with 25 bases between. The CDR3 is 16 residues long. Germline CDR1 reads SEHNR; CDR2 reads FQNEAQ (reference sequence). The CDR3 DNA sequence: TGTGCCAGCACCTTCCCCCTAGCACGGACTAAGAATGAAGCTTTCTTT. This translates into CASTFPLARTKNEAFF. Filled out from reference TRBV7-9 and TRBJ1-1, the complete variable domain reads DTGVSQNPRHKITKRGQNVTFRCDPISEHNRLYWYRQTLGQGPEFLTYFQNEAQLEKSRLLSDRFSAERPKGSFSTLEIQRTEQGDSAMYLCASTFPLARTKNEAFFGQGTRLTVV.

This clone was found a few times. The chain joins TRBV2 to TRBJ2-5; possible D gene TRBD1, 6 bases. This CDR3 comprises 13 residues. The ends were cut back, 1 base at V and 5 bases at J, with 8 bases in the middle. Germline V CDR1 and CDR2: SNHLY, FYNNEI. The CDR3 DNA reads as TGTGCCAGCAGTGAAGGGGGGCGGGAGACCCAGTACTTC. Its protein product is CASSEGGRETQYF.

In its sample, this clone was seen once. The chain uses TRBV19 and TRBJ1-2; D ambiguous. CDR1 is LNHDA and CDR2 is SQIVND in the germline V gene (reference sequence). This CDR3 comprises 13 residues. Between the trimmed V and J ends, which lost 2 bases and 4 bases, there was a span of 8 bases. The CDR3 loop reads CASSIQELYGYTF. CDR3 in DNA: TGTGCCAGTAGTATACAGGAGCTCTATGGCTACACCTTC.

CDR3 nucleotides: TGTGCCACCAGCAGACTAAGCCCTCTGAACACTGAAGCTTTCTTT. Amino acid sequence: CATSRLSPLNTEAFF. This rearrangement joins TRBV15 to TRBJ1-1, with D unclear. From germline, CDR1 is LNHNV and CDR2 YYDKDF (reference sequence). Trimming cost V 2 bases and J 0 bases, with 10 bases left between them. The CDR3 consists of 15 residues.

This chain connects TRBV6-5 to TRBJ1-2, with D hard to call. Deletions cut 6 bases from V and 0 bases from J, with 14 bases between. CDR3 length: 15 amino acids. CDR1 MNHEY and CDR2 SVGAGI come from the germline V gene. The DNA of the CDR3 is TGTGCCAGCAGGGAGACGCCTCTGTCTAACTATGGCTACACCTTC. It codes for CASRETPLSNYGYTF.

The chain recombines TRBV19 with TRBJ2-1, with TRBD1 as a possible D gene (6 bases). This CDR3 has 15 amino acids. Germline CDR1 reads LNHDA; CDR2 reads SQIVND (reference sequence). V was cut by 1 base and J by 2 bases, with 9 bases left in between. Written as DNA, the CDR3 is TGTGCCAGTAGTATAGCTGGACAGACCTACAATGAGCAGTTCTTC. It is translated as CASSIAGQTYNEQFF.

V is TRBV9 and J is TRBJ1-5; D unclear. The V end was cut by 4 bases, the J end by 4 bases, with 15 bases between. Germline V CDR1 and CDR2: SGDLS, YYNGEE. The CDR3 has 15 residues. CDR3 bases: TGTGCCAGCAGCCCGAGTGTCGGCGGGAATCAGCCCCAGCATTTT. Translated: CASSPSVGGNQPQHF.

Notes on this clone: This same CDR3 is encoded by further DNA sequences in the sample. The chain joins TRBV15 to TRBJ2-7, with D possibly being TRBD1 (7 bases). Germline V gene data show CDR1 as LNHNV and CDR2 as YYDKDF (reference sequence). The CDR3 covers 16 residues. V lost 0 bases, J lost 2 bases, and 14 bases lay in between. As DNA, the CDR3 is TGTGCCACCAGCAGAGATGGAGGGGGCTTGGCCTACGAGCAGTACTTC. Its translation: CATSRDGGGLAYEQYF.

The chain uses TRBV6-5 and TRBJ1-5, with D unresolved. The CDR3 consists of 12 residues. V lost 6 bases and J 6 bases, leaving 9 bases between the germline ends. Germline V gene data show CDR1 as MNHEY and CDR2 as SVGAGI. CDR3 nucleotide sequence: TGTGCCAGCAGCTTACGGGGTCAGCCCCAGCATTTT. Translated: CASSLRGQPQHF.

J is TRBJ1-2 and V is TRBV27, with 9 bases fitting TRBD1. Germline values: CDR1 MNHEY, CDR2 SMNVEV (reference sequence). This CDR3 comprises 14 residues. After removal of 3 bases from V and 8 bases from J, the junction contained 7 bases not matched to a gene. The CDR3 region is CASSFGTGLGGYTF. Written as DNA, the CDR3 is TGTGCCAGCAGTTTCGGGACAGGGCTAGGCGGCTACACCTTC.